A selection of T cell receptor beta chains follows, all from one sample in a study of T cells in Graves' hyperthyroidism and ophthalmopathy. TCRdb analysed the multiplex PCR reads with MiXCR anew, one entry per CDR3 protein. The sample lists about 550,000 distinct CDR3 sequences, less than 25% occurring once. The sample was blood. All receptors come from a man between 18 and 35 years old with Graves' hyperthyroidism. CDR3s include the opening cysteine and the closing phenylalanine or tryptophan. D genes are given only for firm matches. Size is omitted from some rows. Given values are once, few, many or a class for expanded clones.

>16|many|NA|TRBJ2-2|TRBV11-2
CASSFESGLYTGELFF
TGTGCCAGCAGCTTTGAGTCGGGCCTATACACCGGGGAGCTGTTTTTT
>15|NA|NA|TRBJ1-5|TRBV24-1
CATSNSRGSSQPQHF
TGTGCCACCAGTAACTCCCGGGGTAGCAGTCAGCCCCAGCATTTT
>12|few|NA|TRBJ1-5|TRBV28
CGGGYSNQPQHF
TGCGGAGGGGGTTATAGCAATCAGCCCCAGCATTTT
>11|NA|NA|TRBJ2-5|TRBV3-1
CASSQRQTQYF
TGTGCCAGCAGCCAACGGCAGACCCAGTACTTC
>14|many|NA|TRBJ1-2|TRBV2
CASSEIRGNYGYTF
TGTGCCAGCAGTGAGATTCGGGGGAACTATGGCTACACCTTC
>12|NA|TRBD1|TRBJ1-5|TRBV20-1
CSAQGGNQPQHF
TGCAGTGCTCAGGGGGGGAATCAGCCCCAGCATTTT
>16|NA|TRBD1|TRBJ2-5|TRBV28
CASSLRTGAVWGTQYF
TGTGCCAGCAGTCTCCGAACAGGGGCGGTGTGGGGGACCCAGTACTTC
>13|NA|NA|TRBJ1-1|TRBV7-6
CASSSEQGTEAFF
TGTGCCAGCAGCTCAGAGCAGGGGACTGAAGCTTTCTTT
>15|few|NA|TRBJ2-5|TRBV7-8
CASSLERVPQETQYF
TGTGCCAGCAGCTTAGAGCGGGTACCTCAAGAGACCCAGTACTTC
>12|few|NA|TRBJ2-2|TRBV29-1
CSVGFDTGELFF
TGCAGCGTTGGGTTCGACACCGGGGAGCTGTTTTTT
>14|few|TRBD2|TRBJ2-7|TRBV11-2
CASSHEREPYEQYF
TGTGCCAGCAGCCATGAGCGGGAACCCTACGAGCAGTACTTC
>13|many|TRBD1|TRBJ2-7|TRBV29-1
CSVEDRDSYEQYF
TGCAGCGTTGAGGACAGGGATTCCTACGAGCAGTACTTC
>14|many|NA|TRBJ1-2|TRBV28
CATLGHDGPYGYTF
TGTGCCACCTTAGGACACGACGGCCCTTATGGCTACACCTTC
>17|many|TRBD2|TRBJ2-5|TRBV12-3/TRBV12-4
CASSPWKSGGAEETQYF
TGTGCCAGCAGCCCATGGAAAAGCGGGGGGGCCGAGGAGACCCAGTACTTC
>17|many|TRBD2|TRBJ2-5|TRBV20-1
CSADYPFTSGVQETQYF
TGCAGTGCCGACTACCCCTTTACTAGCGGGGTACAAGAGACCCAGTACTTC
>19|few|NA|TRBJ1-5|TRBV11-2
CASSFWVPGLTQSCQPQHF
TGTGCCAGCAGCTTTTGGGTTCCGGGACTAACCCAATCATGTCAGCCCCAGCATTTT
>14|many|NA|TRBJ2-7|TRBV15
CATSRAGLSYEQYF
TGTGCCACCAGCAGAGCGGGACTGTCCTACGAGCAGTACTTC
>16|many|NA|TRBJ2-5|TRBV11-2
CASSLPQEGQQETQYF
TGTGCCAGCAGCTTGCCCCAGGAGGGCCAACAAGAGACCCAGTACTTC
>15|NA|NA|TRBJ1-1|TRBV7-9
CASSSWEGMNTEAFF
TGTGCCAGCAGCTCTTGGGAGGGGATGAACACTGAAGCTTTCTTT
>11|many|NA|TRBJ1-2|TRBV30
CAWSLLNRATF
TGTGCCTGGAGTCTGCTAAACAGGGCCACCTTC